These 6 T cell receptor beta chains came from one sample sequenced in a study of identical twins. TCRdb re-derived calls from the 5' RACE reads in MiXCR, one entry per CDR3 protein. This table holds fewer than 550,000 distinct CDR3 sequences, 13% to 15% found once. The same sample was also studied in work on yellow fever vaccine responses in identical twins.

The sequencing sample was made of CD4+ T cells sorted from blood. The source of these receptors is a woman aged 18-35 years in good health.

This clonotype was observed a handful of times. This chain links TRBV3-1 with TRBJ2-7; TRBD2 matches 12 bases. The V gene end was trimmed by 1 base and the J gene end by 9 bases; junction bases not matched to a gene: 4. CDR1 LGHDT and CDR2 YNNKEL come from the germline V gene (reference sequence). CDR3 length equals 14 residues. The DNA of the CDR3 is TGTGCCAGCAGCCAAGGTTCTAGCGGGGGGGGGCAGTACTTC. This codes for CASSQGSSGGGQYF.

This clonotype was observed a few times. The chain has TRBV6-6 and TRBJ2-7; no clear D. CDR3 length equals 13 residues. Trimming left V 7 bases short and J 3 bases short, with 13 bases between. CDR1 and CDR2 from the germline V gene are MNHNY and SVGAGI (reference sequence). The CDR3 region has the DNA TGTGCCAGCACCTCGGGCGGTGGCTACGAGCAGTACTTC. Its translation: CASTSGGGYEQYF.

The V call is TRBV5-1, the J call TRBJ2-1, with a possible D match to TRBD1 (8 bases). The length of the CDR3 is 19 residues. Deletions cut 1 base from V and 0 bases from J, with 20 bases between. Germline V gene data show CDR1 as SGHRS and CDR2 as YFSETQ. CDR3 nucleotide sequence: TGCGCCAGCAGCTTGAGACAGGGGACAGCGGGGAGCTCCTACAATGAGCAGTTCTTC. Translation: CASSLRQGTAGSSYNEQFF.

CDR3 in DNA: TGTGCCAGTAGTACAGGGGGGATACATACCGGGGAGCTGTTTTTT. Protein: CASSTGGIHTGELFF. The chain carries TRBV19 and TRBJ2-2; a possible D gene is TRBD1 (7 bases). Germline V gives CDR1 LNHDA, CDR2 SQIVND (reference sequence). V was cut by 4 bases and J by 5 bases, with 14 bases left in between. The CDR3 extends over 15 amino acids.

This clonotype was found a few times. This sequence joins TRBV7-2 and TRBJ2-7, with unresolved D. The CDR3 runs 13 residues. Trimming left V 5 bases short and J 1 base short, with 9 bases between. Germline values: CDR1 SGHTA, CDR2 FQGNSA. The CDR3 DNA follows: TGTGCCAGCAGCACCCGATATTCCTACGAGCAGTACTTC. It translates to CASSTRYSYEQYF.

The chain carries TRBV7-9 and TRBJ2-5; TRBD2 agrees at 7 bases. This CDR3 spans 14 amino acids. Trimming cost V 4 bases and J 4 bases; bases outside gene matches: 6. CDR1 and CDR2 from the germline V gene are SEHNR and FQNEAQ (reference sequence). CDR3 amino acids: CASSYAERGETQYF. The CDR3 DNA reads TGTGCCAGCAGCTATGCCGAGCGGGGAGAGACCCAGTACTTC.